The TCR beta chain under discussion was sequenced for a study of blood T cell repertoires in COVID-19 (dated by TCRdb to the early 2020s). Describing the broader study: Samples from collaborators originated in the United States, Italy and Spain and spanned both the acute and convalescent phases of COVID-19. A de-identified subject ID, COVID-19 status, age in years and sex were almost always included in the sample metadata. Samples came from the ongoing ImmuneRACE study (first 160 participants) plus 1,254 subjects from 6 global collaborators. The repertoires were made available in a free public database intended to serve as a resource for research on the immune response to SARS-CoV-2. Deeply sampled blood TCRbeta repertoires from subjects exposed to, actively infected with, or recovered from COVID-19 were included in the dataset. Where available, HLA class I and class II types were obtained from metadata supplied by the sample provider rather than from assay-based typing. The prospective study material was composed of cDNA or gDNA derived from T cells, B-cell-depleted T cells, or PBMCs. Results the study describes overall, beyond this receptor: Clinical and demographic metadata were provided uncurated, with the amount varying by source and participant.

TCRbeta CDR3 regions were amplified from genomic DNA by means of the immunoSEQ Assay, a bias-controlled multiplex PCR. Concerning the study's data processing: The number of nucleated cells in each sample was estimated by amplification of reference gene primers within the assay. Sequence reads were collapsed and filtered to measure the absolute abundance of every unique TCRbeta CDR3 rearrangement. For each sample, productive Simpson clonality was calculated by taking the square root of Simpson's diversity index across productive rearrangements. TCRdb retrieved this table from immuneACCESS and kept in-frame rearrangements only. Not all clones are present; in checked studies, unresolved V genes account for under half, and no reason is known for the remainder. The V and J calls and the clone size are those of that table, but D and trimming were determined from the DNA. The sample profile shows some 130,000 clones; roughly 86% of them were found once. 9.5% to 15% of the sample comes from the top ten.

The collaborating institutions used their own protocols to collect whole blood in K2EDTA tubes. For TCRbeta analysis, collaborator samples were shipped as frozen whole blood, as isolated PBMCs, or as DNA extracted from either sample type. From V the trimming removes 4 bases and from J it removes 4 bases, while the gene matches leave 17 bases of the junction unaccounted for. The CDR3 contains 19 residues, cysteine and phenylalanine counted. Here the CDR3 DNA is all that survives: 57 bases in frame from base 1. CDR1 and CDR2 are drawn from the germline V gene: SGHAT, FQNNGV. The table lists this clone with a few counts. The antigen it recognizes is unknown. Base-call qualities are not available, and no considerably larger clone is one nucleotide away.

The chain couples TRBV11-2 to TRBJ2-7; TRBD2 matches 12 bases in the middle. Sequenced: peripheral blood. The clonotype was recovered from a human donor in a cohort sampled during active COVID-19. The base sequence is TGTGCCAGCAGCTCCAACGACAAGCCTACTAGCGGGGGGAGGTACGAGCAGTACTTC. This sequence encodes CASSSNDKPTSGGRYEQYF.